This is a list of T cell receptor beta chains from one sample in a study of OX40 agonist ivuxolimab in advanced cancers. Produced via immunoSEQ multiplex PCR; TCRdb's table is partial and in-frame only. Among around 43,000 clones, 86% were seen once, and the ten largest hold around an eighth. This specimen consisted of CD4+ or CD8+ T cells sorted from blood, obtained in a trial of the OX40 agonist ivuxolimab. These receptors all stem from an adult with an advanced solid tumor such as melanoma, head and neck, liver or kidney cancer. Each CDR3 is given without its conserved first and last residue.

>TRBJ1-1|TRBV11-2
ASSLWGTEAF
>TRBJ1-1|TRBV6-5
ASSWTTDGHTEAF
>TRBJ2-7|TRBV4-3
ASSQDRVGSGIYEQY
>TRBJ1-1|TRBV6-5
ASSYELNTEAF
>TRBJ2-5|TRBV4-2
ASSPQGPETQY
>TRBJ2-5|TRBV6-5
ASSLDREETQY
>TRBJ1-5|TRBV7-3
ASSSSGGPEQPQH
>TRBJ2-1|TRBV7-3
ASSLLRRGRNEQF
>TRBJ2-2|TRBV25-1
ASSETGNTGELF
>TRBJ2-1|TRBV29-1
SVDPRSEQF
>TRBJ1-1|TRBV7-9
AHSGPRPRTEAF
>TRBJ2-4|TRBV5-1
ASSLSGTGGSSIQY
>TRBJ1-2|TRBV11-2
ASSSYNSPGWAGGYT
>TRBJ2-7|TRBV7-8
ASSNAVAQTYEQY
>TRBJ1-2|TRBV6-5
ASSPQDYGYT
>TRBJ2-7|TRBV5-6
ASSLTGGEYEQY
>TRBJ1-2|TRBV19
ASRGPPRDLSLDYGYT
>TRBJ1-1|TRBV27
ASSLSTVNTEAF
>TRBJ2-5|TRBV7-3
ASSPTRGGKREAQY
>TRBJ1-2|TRBV2
ASSELEDNNYGYT
>TRBJ2-1|TRBV11-3
ASSLDTWAGGWGEQF